This TCR beta chain was observed in a study of identical twins. Findings and limits, study-wide: Invariant MAIT and iNKT cells may have partly biased zero-insertion analyses. High-abundance cord blood beta clonotypes had fewer insertions; memory repertoires showed none.

CDR3 length: 15 amino acids. V lost 5 bases and J lost 0; bases outside the gene matches: 9. CDR1 DFQATT and CDR2 SNEGSKA come from the germline V gene (reference sequence). In this sample, this clonotype turned up a few times. Antigen unknown. Using its own MiXCR run on the 5' RACE reads, TCRdb lists one record per CDR3 protein. The repertoire consists of about 690,000 distinct CDR3 sequences, with less than 25% occurring once and the leading ten covering around 4.4%. The same sample was also studied in work on T cells expressing NK-cell markers. As that report states: In several experiments, an anti-gamma-delta TCR antibody restricted sorting to alpha-beta TCR T cells.

The source of this sequence is a young woman in good health. This chain uses TRBV20-1 with TRBJ2-5; 7 nucleotides align to TRBD2. Sequenced sample: PBMCs. The CDR3 here is CSALTATSDQETQYF. DNA for the CDR3: TGCAGTGCTTTGACGGCTACTAGCGACCAAGAGACCCAGTACTTC.